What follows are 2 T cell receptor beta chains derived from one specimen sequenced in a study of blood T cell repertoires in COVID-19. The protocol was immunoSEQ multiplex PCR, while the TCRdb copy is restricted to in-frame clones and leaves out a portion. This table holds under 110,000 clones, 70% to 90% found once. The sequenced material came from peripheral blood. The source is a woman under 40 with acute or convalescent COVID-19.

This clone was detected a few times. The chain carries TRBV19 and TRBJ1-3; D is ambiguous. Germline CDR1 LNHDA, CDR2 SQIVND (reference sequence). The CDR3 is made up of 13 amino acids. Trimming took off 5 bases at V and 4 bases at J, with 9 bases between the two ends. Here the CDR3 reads CASSAILGNTIYF. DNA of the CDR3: TGTGCCAGTAGTGCGATCTTGGGAAACACCATATATTTT.

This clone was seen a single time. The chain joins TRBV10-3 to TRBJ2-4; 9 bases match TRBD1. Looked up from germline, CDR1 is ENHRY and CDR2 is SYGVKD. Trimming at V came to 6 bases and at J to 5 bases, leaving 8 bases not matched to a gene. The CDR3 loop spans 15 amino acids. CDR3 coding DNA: TGTGCCATCAGCCCCGACAGGGGGGCCCAAAACATTCAGTACTTC. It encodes CAISPDRGAQNIQYF.